A selection of T cell receptor beta chains follows, all from one sample in a study of T-cell memory formation after mild COVID-19. TCRdb used MiXCR to reprocess the 5' RACE reads, holding one entry per CDR3 protein. The table has approximately 340,000 distinct CDR3 sequences, approximately 15% seen once. The specimen was PBMCs or a T cell subset sorted from them (not recorded which). These receptor sequences come from a man aged 18 to 29 who had mild COVID-19 (a few samples of this study predate the infection). Cell type and time point are not known. CDR3s include the opening cysteine and the closing phenylalanine or tryptophan. D genes are given only for firm matches. The size field is filled for only some rows; it gives once, few, many or a size class.

>TRBD2|TRBJ2-2|TRBV6-1|once
CASSEALPRGAGELFF
TGTGCCAGCAGTGAAGCCCTACCGCGGGGGGCCGGGGAGCTGTTTTTT
>TRBD1|TRBJ2-7|TRBV20-1|few
CSARVQGRIYEQYF
TGCAGTGCTAGAGTACAGGGGAGAATATACGAGCAGTACTTC
>TRBD2|TRBJ2-2|TRBV2|many
CASSISGDSPGELFF
TGTGCCAGCAGTATTAGCGGGGACTCTCCCGGGGAGCTGTTTTTT
>NA|TRBJ1-5|TRBV6-6|few
CASSFKGEQPQHF
TGTGCCAGCAGTTTCAAAGGGGAACAGCCCCAGCATTTT
>NA|TRBJ1-1|TRBV20-1|few
CSARPFNTEAFF
TGCAGTGCTAGACCGTTTAACACTGAAGCTTTCTTT
>NA|TRBJ1-2|TRBV28|few
CASTLSGHEGGYTF
TGTGCCAGCACCCTGTCAGGGCATGAGGGCGGCTACACCTTC
>NA|TRBJ1-1|TRBV2|few
CASSANRDTEAFF
TGTGCCAGCAGTGCTAACAGGGACACTGAAGCTTTCTTT
>NA|TRBJ2-1|TRBV4-1|NA
CASSPAGNNEQFF
TGCGCCAGCAGCCCCGCGGGGAACAATGAGCAGTTCTTC
>TRBD1|TRBJ2-3|TRBV6-5|few
CASSFPTGGYVTQYF
TGTGCCAGCAGTTTTCCGACAGGGGGCTACGTTACGCAGTATTTT
>NA|TRBJ2-3|TRBV7-8|few
CASSRGGAGFEGTDTQYF
TGTGCCAGCAGCCGGGGTGGGGCCGGCTTTGAGGGCACAGATACGCAGTATTTT
>NA|TRBJ2-5|TRBV7-9|few
CASSSGGARETQYF
TGTGCCAGCAGCTCAGGGGGGGCCCGTGAGACCCAGTACTTC
>NA|TRBJ1-1|TRBV6-4|many
CASSDRDNTEAFF
TGTGCCAGCAGTGACCGGGACAACACTGAAGCTTTCTTT
>TRBD1|TRBJ1-4|TRBV4-2|few
CASSQGTGNEKLFF
TGTGCCAGCAGCCAGGGGACAGGGAATGAAAAACTGTTTTTT
>NA|TRBJ2-2|TRBV6-5|NA
CASSYNPGTGELFF
TGTGCCAGCAGTTACAATCCGGGAACCGGGGAGCTGTTTTTT
>TRBD2|TRBJ2-5|TRBV6-5|NA
CASSYRRRAGETQYF
TGTGCCAGCAGTTACCGCCGGAGAGCGGGGGAGACCCAGTACTTC
>NA|TRBJ2-3|TRBV28|few
CASSFSVTSTDTQYF
TGTGCCAGCAGTTTCTCGGTCACTAGCACAGATACGCAGTATTTT
>NA|TRBJ2-3|TRBV5-1|NA
CASSLGGESTDTQYF
TGCGCCAGCAGCTTGGGGGGAGAGAGCACAGATACGCAGTATTTT
>NA|TRBJ2-5|TRBV6-2/TRBV6-3|NA
CASRGVWETQYF
TGTGCCAGCCGGGGAGTCTGGGAGACCCAGTACTTC
>NA|TRBJ1-2|TRBV7-2|NA
CASSPPPGQLPGDGYTF
TGTGCCAGCAGCCCCCCCCCGGGACAACTTCCCGGGGATGGCTACACCTTC
>NA|TRBJ2-5|TRBV15|NA
CATSRRAQGGQTQYF
TGTGCCACCAGCAGAAGGGCCCAGGGAGGACAGACCCAGTACTTC
>NA|TRBJ1-1|TRBV20-1|few
CSARDGGGSATEAFF
TGCAGTGCTAGAGATGGGGGGGGGTCGGCCACTGAAGCTTTCTTT
>NA|TRBJ2-5|TRBV6-5|NA
CASRLTGLGATQYF
TGTGCCAGCAGACTAACAGGGTTGGGAGCGACCCAGTACTTC
>NA|TRBJ2-3|TRBV4-3|few
CASSPVSSADTQYF
TGCGCCAGCAGCCCAGTCTCGTCAGCAGATACGCAGTATTTT
>NA|TRBJ1-6|TRBV11-2|NA
CASSSTGSPLHF
TGTGCCAGCAGCTCCACCGGGTCACCCCTCCACTTT
>NA|TRBJ2-5|TRBV29-1|NA
CSTKETQYF
TGCAGCACCAAAGAGACCCAGTACTTC
>TRBD2|TRBJ2-4|TRBV12-3/TRBV12-4|many
CASRLEKRGAQISKLAKNIQYF
TGTGCCAGCAGACTCGAAAAGCGGGGGGCACAAATTAGTAAACTAGCCAAAAACATTCAGTACTTC
>NA|TRBJ1-1|TRBV12-3/TRBV12-4|few
CASSLRGGPEAFF
TGTGCCAGCAGTCTTCGAGGGGGGCCTGAAGCTTTCTTT
>NA|TRBJ1-2|TRBV4-3|few
CASSQSRQESYGYTF
TGCGCCAGCAGCCAATCCCGACAGGAGTCGTATGGCTACACCTTC
>NA|TRBJ2-1|TRBV20-1|NA
CSAREGGPYNEQFF
TGCAGTGCTAGAGAAGGAGGTCCCTACAATGAGCAGTTCTTC
>TRBD2|TRBJ2-7|TRBV6-5|few
CASSLAGGGGIHEQYF
TGTGCCAGCAGTCTAGCTGGGGGGGGAGGTATCCACGAGCAGTACTTC
>TRBD1|TRBJ2-4|TRBV10-2|NA
CASIDRGKAKNIQYF
TGCGCCAGCATCGACAGGGGGAAAGCCAAAAACATTCAGTACTTC
>NA|TRBJ1-6|TRBV20-1|NA
CSAMSVGAPLHF
TGCAGTGCCATGAGCGTCGGGGCACCCCTCCACTTT
>NA|TRBJ2-5|TRBV20-1|NA
CSARVVSYETQYF
TGCAGTGCTAGAGTGGTTAGTTACGAGACCCAGTACTTC
>NA|TRBJ2-2|TRBV7-2|NA
CASSFAHTGELFF
TGTGCCAGCAGCTTTGCCCACACCGGGGAGCTGTTTTTT
>NA|TRBJ1-2|TRBV7-8|few
CASSLAWSYGYTF
TGTGCCAGCAGCTTAGCTTGGTCCTATGGCTACACCTTC
>NA|TRBJ1-2|TRBV11-2|NA
CASSLGVGDYGYTF
TGTGCCAGCAGCTTGGGGGTGGGGGACTATGGCTACACCTTC
>TRBD2|TRBJ2-2|TRBV20-1|NA
CSARTSGGVELFF
TGCAGTGCTAGGACTAGCGGGGGGGTAGAGCTGTTTTTT
>NA|TRBJ1-2|TRBV6-1|few
CASSEWDNNYGYTF
TGTGCCAGCAGTGAATGGGACAACAACTATGGCTACACCTTC
>TRBD1|TRBJ1-6|TRBV6-5|NA
CASSYSGTGNNSPLHF
TGTGCCAGCAGTTACAGCGGGACAGGCAATAATTCACCCCTCCACTTT
>TRBD1|TRBJ2-7|TRBV29-1|many
CSVVPQGYEQYF
TGCAGCGTTGTACCACAGGGGTACGAGCAGTACTTC
>TRBD1|TRBJ2-6|TRBV3-1|NA
CASSQVGQGARGANVLTF
TGTGCCAGCAGCCAAGTCGGGCAGGGGGCGCGAGGGGCCAACGTCCTGACTTTC
>NA|TRBJ2-1|TRBV7-2|many
CASSLSAADVGTQFF
TGTGCCAGCAGCTTATCTGCGGCGGACGTGGGAACTCAGTTCTTC
>TRBD1|TRBJ2-5|TRBV7-2|NA
CASRRRGLHQETQYF
TGTGCCAGCAGACGCAGGGGGCTCCATCAAGAGACCCAGTACTTC
>NA|TRBJ2-7|TRBV20-1|NA
CSARDGEQYF
TGCAGTGCTAGAGATGGCGAGCAGTACTTC
>NA|TRBJ1-1|TRBV29-1|once
CVVVGFERTNTEAFF
TGCGTCGTTGTGGGCTTTGAGAGAACTAACACTGAAGCTTTCTTT
>TRBD1|TRBJ1-1|TRBV6-5|NA
CASSGHRGTEAFF
TGTGCCAGCAGTGGACACAGGGGAACTGAAGCTTTCTTT
>NA|TRBJ2-3|TRBV11-2|few
CASSNFPRGSTDTQYF
TGTGCCAGCAGCAACTTCCCGCGGGGTAGCACAGATACGCAGTATTTT
>NA|TRBJ1-6|TRBV7-9|few
CASSRDIRDSPLHF
TGTGCCAGCAGCCGGGACATCAGGGACTCACCCCTCCACTTT
>TRBD2|TRBJ2-3|TRBV20-1|few
CSARGSGTSGGGTDTQYF
TGCAGTGCTAGAGGGTCCGGGACTAGCGGGGGGGGCACAGATACGCAGTATTTT
>NA|TRBJ2-3|TRBV12-3/TRBV12-4|NA
CATTDSYTDTQYF
TGTGCCACCACGGACAGCTACACAGATACGCAGTATTTT
>NA|TRBJ2-3|TRBV4-2|once
CASSQEAGTQYF
TGTGCCAGCAGCCAAGAGGCGGGTACGCAGTATTTT
>NA|TRBJ2-7|TRBV20-1|few
CSARLDPSYEQYF
TGCAGTGCTAGGTTGGACCCCTCCTACGAGCAGTACTTC
>TRBD1|TRBJ1-1|TRBV7-2|few
CASSPDRQNTEAFF
TGTGCCAGCAGCCCGGACAGGCAGAACACTGAAGCTTTCTTT
>NA|TRBJ2-1|TRBV21-1|few
CASSPRVYNEQFF
TGTGCCAGCAGCCCCAGGGTCTACAATGAGCAGTTCTTC
>NA|TRBJ1-2|TRBV4-3|NA
CASSQDWRANYGYTF
TGCGCCAGCAGCCAAGACTGGAGAGCTAACTATGGCTACACCTTC
>NA|TRBJ2-3|TRBV27|NA
CASSLSPPGGDTQYF
TGTGCCAGCAGTCTCTCCCCGCCAGGGGGGGATACGCAGTATTTT
>TRBD2|TRBJ2-1|TRBV5-4|few
CASSLVVGGAGEQFF
TGTGCCAGCAGCTTGGTCGTCGGGGGGGCCGGTGAGCAGTTCTTC
>TRBD2|TRBJ2-2|TRBV12-3/TRBV12-4|NA
CASRVRRGGLSWGTGELFF
TGTGCCAGCAGGGTGCGGCGGGGGGGCCTCTCTTGGGGCACCGGGGAGCTGTTTTTT
>NA|TRBJ2-3|TRBV7-2|many
CASSFGVGADTQYF
TGTGCCAGCAGCTTCGGGGTAGGCGCAGATACGCAGTATTTT